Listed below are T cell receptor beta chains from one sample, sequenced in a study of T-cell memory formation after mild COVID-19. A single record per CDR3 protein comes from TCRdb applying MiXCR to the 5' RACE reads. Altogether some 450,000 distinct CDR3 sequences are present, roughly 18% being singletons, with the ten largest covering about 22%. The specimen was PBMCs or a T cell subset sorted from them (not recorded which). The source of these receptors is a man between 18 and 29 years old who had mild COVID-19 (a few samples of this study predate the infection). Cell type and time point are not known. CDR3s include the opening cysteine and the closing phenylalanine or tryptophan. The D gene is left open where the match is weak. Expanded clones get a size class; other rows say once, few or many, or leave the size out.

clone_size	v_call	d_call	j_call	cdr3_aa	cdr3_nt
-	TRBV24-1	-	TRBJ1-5	CATSDGTDQPQHF	TGTGCCACCAGTGATGGGACCGATCAGCCCCAGCATTTT
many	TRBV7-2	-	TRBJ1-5	CASSFTGPNQPQHF	TGTGCCAGCAGCTTTACCGGGCCCAATCAGCCCCAGCATTTT
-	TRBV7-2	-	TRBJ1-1	CASSPWMNTEAFF	TGTGCCAGCAGCCCATGGATGAACACTGAAGCTTTCTTT
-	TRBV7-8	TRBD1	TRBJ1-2	CASSPLDRGLGGYTF	TGTGCCAGCAGCCCCCTGGACAGGGGGCTTGGTGGCTACACCTTC
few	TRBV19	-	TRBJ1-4	CATYSPGRMGEKLFF	TGTGCCACCTACTCTCCGGGACGGATGGGTGAAAAACTGTTTTTT
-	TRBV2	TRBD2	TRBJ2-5	CASGVAGGHRGTQYF	TGTGCCAGCGGAGTAGCGGGGGGCCACAGAGGGACCCAGTACTTC
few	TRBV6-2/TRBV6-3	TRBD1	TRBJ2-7	CASSRQGPSYEQYF	TGTGCCAGCAGCCGACAGGGACCTAGCTACGAGCAGTACTTC
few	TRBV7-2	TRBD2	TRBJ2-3	CASSSRRTSSTDTQYF	TGTGCCAGCAGCTCGAGGAGGACTAGCAGCACAGATACGCAGTATTTT
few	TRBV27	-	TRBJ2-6	CASKETGANVLTF	TGTGCCAGCAAGGAGACTGGGGCCAACGTCCTGACTTTC
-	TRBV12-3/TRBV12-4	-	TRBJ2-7	CASSLSGPYEQYF	TGTGCCAGCAGTTTGTCAGGGCCCTACGAGCAGTACTTC
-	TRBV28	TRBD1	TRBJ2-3	CASSMTGADTQYF	TGTGCCAGCAGTATGACAGGGGCAGATACGCAGTATTTT
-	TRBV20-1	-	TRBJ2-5	CSAGSSQETQYF	TGCAGTGCTGGGTCCTCCCAAGAGACCCAGTACTTC
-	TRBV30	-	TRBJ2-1	CAWSVRIRGEQFF	TGTGCCTGGAGTGTAAGGATTCGTGGAGAGCAGTTCTTC
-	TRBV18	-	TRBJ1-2	CASSPLASNYGYTF	TGTGCCAGCTCACCACTCGCCAGTAACTATGGCTACACCTTC
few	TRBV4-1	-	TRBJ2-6	CASSRTGTSLGGANVLTF	TGCGCCAGCAGCCGCACCGGGACATCCCTAGGTGGGGCCAACGTCCTGACTTTC
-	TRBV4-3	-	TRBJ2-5	CASSLFPGVETQYF	TGCGCCAGCAGCCTTTTCCCGGGGGTGGAGACCCAGTACTTC
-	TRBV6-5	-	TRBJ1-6	CASSLMGQRSYNSPLHF	TGTGCCAGCAGCCTGATGGGGCAGCGCTCCTATAATTCACCCCTCCACTTT